The clone carrying this T cell receptor beta chain was seen just once. The CDR3 loop spans 12 amino acids. The V and J ends lost 6 bases and 3 bases respectively, with 8 bases between them. Germline V gene lookup returns CDR1 MNHNY and CDR2 SVGAGI (reference sequence). Clones were read by immunoSEQ multiplex PCR, and TCRdb kept only the in-frame ones, dropping some. Of approximately 210,000 clones listed, around 90% were seen once; the top ten hold around 1.2%. The data derive from a study of blood T cell repertoires in COVID-19. Sequencing was carried out using peripheral blood. This receptor was taken from a man aged 25-40 years with acute or convalescent COVID-19. The genes are TRBV6-6 and TRBJ2-5; D perhaps matches TRBD1 (6 bases). The CDR3 sequence: CASRRQEETQYF. Written as DNA, the CDR3 is TGTGCCAGCAGACGACAGGAAGAGACCCAGTACTTC.